The source of this TCR beta chain is a study of cytotoxic CD8 clonotypes in ibrutinib-treated CLL. Across the study: Among the samples, the mean was roughly 280,000 productive templates and roughly 94,000 productive rearrangements. The study's findings and limits: Patients had baseline clonality above age-matched healthy donors, and this clonality moved with circulating CD8+ T-cell counts. Timing of sampling differed between sustained-remission and progressing patients.

Notes on this clone: As yet, its antigen is unknown.

The CDR3 is 12 residues long. Trimming stripped 6 bases from V and 4 bases from J, with 8 bases between. CDR1 and CDR2 from the germline V gene are LNHDA and SQIVND (reference sequence). Investigators sought sequencing depths of between 1 in 200,000 and 1 in 1 million T cells. Generated by immunoSEQ multiplex PCR, the TCRdb table keeps only in-frame clones and is missing some. The repertoire holds 250,000 to 350,000 clones, with roughly four fifths as singletons. Material: PBMCs, obtained at disease progression, from a patient treated with ibrutinib. The TCR originated in a human donor with chronic lymphocytic leukemia. This rearrangement joins TRBV19 to TRBJ2-3; D gene uncertain. The CDR3 spells CASSSRADTQYF. In nucleotides, the CDR3 is TGTGCCAGTAGCAGTCGCGCAGATACGCAGTATTTT.